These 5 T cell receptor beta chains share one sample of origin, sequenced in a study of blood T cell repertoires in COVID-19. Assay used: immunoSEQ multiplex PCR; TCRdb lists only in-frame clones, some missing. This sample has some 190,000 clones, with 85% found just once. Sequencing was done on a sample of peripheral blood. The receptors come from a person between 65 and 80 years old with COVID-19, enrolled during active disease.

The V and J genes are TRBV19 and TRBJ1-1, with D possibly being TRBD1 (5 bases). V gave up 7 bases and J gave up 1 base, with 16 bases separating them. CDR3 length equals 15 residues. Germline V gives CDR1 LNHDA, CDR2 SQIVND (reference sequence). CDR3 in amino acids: CASTNTRGRNTEAFF. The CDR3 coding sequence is TGTGCCAGTACCAATACAAGGGGCAGGAACACTGAAGCTTTCTTT.

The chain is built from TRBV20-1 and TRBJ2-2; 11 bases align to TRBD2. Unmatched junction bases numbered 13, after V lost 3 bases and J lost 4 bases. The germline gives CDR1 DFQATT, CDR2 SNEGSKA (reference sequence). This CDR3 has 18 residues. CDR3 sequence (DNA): TGCAGTGCTAGTGGTAGAATAGCGGGAGGGAACCCCACCGGGGAGCTGTTTTTT. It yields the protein CSASGRIAGGNPTGELFF.

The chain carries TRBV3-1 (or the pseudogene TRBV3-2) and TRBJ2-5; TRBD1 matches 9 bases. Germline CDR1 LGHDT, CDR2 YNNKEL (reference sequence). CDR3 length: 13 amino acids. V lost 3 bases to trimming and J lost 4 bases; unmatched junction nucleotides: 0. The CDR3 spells CASSQGQGETQYF. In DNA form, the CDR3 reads TGTGCCAGCAGCCAGGGACAGGGAGAGACCCAGTACTTC.

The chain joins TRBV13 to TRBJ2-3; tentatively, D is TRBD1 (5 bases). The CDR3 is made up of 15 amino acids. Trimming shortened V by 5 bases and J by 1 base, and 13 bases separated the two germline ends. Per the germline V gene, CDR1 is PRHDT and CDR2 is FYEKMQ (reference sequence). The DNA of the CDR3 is TGTGCCAGCAGCCCGACAGAATGGGGCACAGATACGCAGTATTTT. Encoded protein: CASSPTEWGTDTQYF.

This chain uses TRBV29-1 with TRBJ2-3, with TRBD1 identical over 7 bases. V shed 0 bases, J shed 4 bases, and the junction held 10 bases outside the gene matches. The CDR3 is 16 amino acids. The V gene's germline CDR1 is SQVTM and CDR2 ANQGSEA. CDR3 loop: CSVEDMGRGYADTQYF. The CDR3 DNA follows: TGCAGCGTTGAAGATATGGGCAGGGGGTATGCAGATACGCAGTATTTT.